This T cell receptor beta chain originates from a study of T cells after yellow fever vaccination (dated by TCRdb to 2018 to 2020). About the investigation overall: The SMART-Seq v4 Ultra Low Input RNA kit was used to prepare libraries from fractions with low cell numbers. To track T-cell clones before and after primary and booster YFV17D yellow fever vaccination, bulk TCR alpha and beta repertoires were sequenced longitudinally. The cohort comprised two healthy male donors, one aged 18 to 30 and one aged 30 to 40 years. Bulk PBMC replicates and cell subsets were isolated from blood drawn at multiple timepoints before and after both primary and secondary immunization.

The CDR3, from cysteine to phenylalanine, totals 14 residues. The retained sequence is limited to the CDR3, 42 bases, with the frame set at the first base. From V the trimming removes 5 bases and from J it removes 4 bases, while the gene matches leave 7 bases of the junction unaccounted for. What the research found in general, with its limitations: Only two donors were included in the study, so the extent to which the findings can be generalized is limited. A small share of clonotypes was detected in both CD4 and CD8 compartments, with the overlap likely arising from convergent recombination. The secondary T-cell response was weaker than the primary response but faster, peaking on day 5 instead of day 15. Computational filtering was needed because FACS-sorted repertoires could contain abundant contaminating clonotypes from the bulk population. After the booster, most clones that had expanded after primary vaccination were detected again (nearly 97% of CD4 and about 88% of CD8), suggesting broad maintenance of memory.

Read against the paper, the sample's treatment or condition label means: live attenuated yellow fever vaccine strain. A standard Ficoll-Paque protocol was used to isolate PBMCs from peripheral blood. Dynabeads CD4 and CD8 positive selection kits were used to isolate the CD4 and CD8 T-cell fractions. TriZol was used to extract RNA from bulk PBMCs, CD4 and CD8 fractions, and dextramer-positive and dextramer-negative fractions. The run used an Illumina NovaSeq 6000. Synthesis of TCR cDNA relied on 5'RACE template switching, a step that introduced a universal primer site along with unique molecular identifiers. Priming for cDNA synthesis came from both the TCR alpha and TCR beta constant segments. Two PCR steps were used to amplify libraries, with sample barcodes and sequencing adapters being added in the second step. Sequencing of the libraries was done on either Illumina HiSeq 2500 (2x100 bp) or NovaSeq (2x150 bp). The original pipeline was this. MIGEC was used to demultiplex reads and collapse the reads into UMI consensus sequences, and MiXCR was used for V(D)J alignment. Vaccine-responding clonotypes were defined with edgeR using replicate PBMC samples, requiring FDR below 0.01 and a log2 fold change above 5 up to day 15. CD4 or CD8 identity was assigned to each bulk clonotype according to whether the clonotype was present at higher abundance in the sequenced CD4 repertoire or the sequenced CD8 repertoire. Using fastp trimming at Q25 and MiXCR clonotype assembly, TCRdb reanalyzed the public sequencing data and kept in-frame beta chains. When rows share a CDR3 protein, they turn into one entry using the most common DNA and genes. The V and J calls shown here were made by TCRdb, not taken from the authors' results. In all, the sample holds under 200,000 distinct CDR3 sequences, and more than 9.5% of those were seen once. In total, the top ten clones hold less than 40% of the sample.

On this clonotype: It lacks a known antigen. It has no much larger one-base neighbor in the sample; base qualities were not kept.

Rearrangement joined TRBV23-1 to TRBJ2-7; the central 8 bases match TRBD1. TRBV23-1 is sorted into the ORF group, with uncertain function. Sequenced here: CD8+ T cells sorted from PBMCs, sampled 15 days after the yellow fever booster vaccination. The sequence came from a man in his late teens or twenties who received the YFV17D yellow fever vaccine. CDR3 region: CASSIAQGAYEQYF. Read as DNA, the sequence is TGCGCCAGCAGTATCGCCCAGGGGGCATACGAGCAGTACTTC.